Listed below are T cell receptor beta chains from one sample, sequenced in a study of T cells in Graves' hyperthyroidism and ophthalmopathy. TCRdb passed the multiplex PCR reads through MiXCR, listing each CDR3 protein once. Seen here are about 840,000 distinct CDR3 sequences, 38% observed once, and the top ten hold 8.9%. Sequencing was carried out using blood. These receptors were obtained from a man aged 18 to 30 with Graves' hyperthyroidism. The CDR3 runs from the conserved cysteine through the conserved F or W. Each record gives: V gene, clone size, D gene, J gene, CDR3 protein, CDR3 DNA. The D gene is left open where the match is weak. A clone size is listed for some rows: how often the clone was seen (once, few, many), or a class if it is expanded.

TRBV2	once	TRBD2	TRBJ2-2	CASTEGLAGNTGELFF	TGTGCCAGCACCGAAGGACTAGCGGGGAACACCGGGGAGCTGTTTTTT
TRBV5-1	few	NA	TRBJ2-7	CASSLYGVDGYYEQYF	TGCGCCAGCAGCTTGTATGGTGTCGACGGATACTACGAGCAGTACTTC
TRBV7-3	many	NA	TRBJ1-1	CASSLTRAPNTEAFF	TGTGCCAGCAGCTTAACCCGGGCACCGAACACTGAAGCTTTCTTT
TRBV4-3	few	NA	TRBJ1-5	CASSLSYGSNQPQHF	TGCGCCAGCAGCCTCTCGTATGGTAGCAATCAGCCCCAGCATTTT
TRBV3-1	NA	TRBD1	TRBJ2-2	CASSQEQDRRLTGELFF	TGTGCCAGCAGCCAAGAGCAGGACAGGCGTTTGACCGGGGAGCTGTTTTTT
TRBV5-4	once	NA	TRBJ1-4	CASSFGGQRNEKLFF	TGTGCCAGCAGCTTTGGGGGTCAGAGGAATGAAAAACTGTTTTTT
TRBV24-1	many	NA	TRBJ1-5	CATNRGDNQPQHF	TGTGCCACCAATCGCGGGGACAATCAGCCCCAGCATTTT
TRBV11-3	few	NA	TRBJ2-7	CARTGPSGSYEQYF	TGTGCCAGGACAGGGCCTAGCGGATCCTACGAGCAGTACTTC
TRBV4-1	NA	NA	TRBJ2-5	CASSQLGMQETQYF	TGCGCCAGCAGCCAACTAGGTATGCAAGAGACCCAGTACTTC
TRBV9	few	NA	TRBJ1-4	CASSVGGSNEKLFF	TGTGCCAGCAGCGTAGGTGGCTCTAATGAAAAACTGTTTTTT
TRBV9	NA	NA	TRBJ2-7	CASSVAGAPYEQYF	TGTGCCAGCAGCGTAGCAGGGGCCCCCTACGAGCAGTACTTC
TRBV5-8	NA	TRBD1	TRBJ1-2	CASSLEMWQGASYTF	TGTGCCAGCAGCTTGGAAATGTGGCAGGGGGCTAGCTACACCTTC
TRBV7-6	NA	TRBD1	TRBJ1-1	CASSQDWGQGAFF	TGCGCCAGCAGCCAAGATTGGGGACAGGGGGCTTTCTTT
TRBV7-9	NA	NA	TRBJ1-4	CAGSRGLTRGEKLFF	TGTGCCGGCAGCCGTGGACTTACCAGAGGCGAAAAACTGTTTTTT
TRBV10-3	many	NA	TRBJ2-6	CAISEPGASGANVLTF	TGTGCCATCAGTGAGCCGGGCGCCTCTGGGGCCAACGTCCTGACTTTC
TRBV20-1	many	TRBD1	TRBJ1-6	CSAMRQGAASPLHF	TGCAGTGCTATGAGGCAGGGGGCGGCTTCACCCCTCCACTTT
TRBV10-3	few	NA	TRBJ1-6	CAIKSDGGYNSPLHF	TGTGCCATCAAGTCGGACGGGGGCTATAATTCACCCCTCCACTTT
TRBV7-2	NA	NA	TRBJ1-3	CASSPQEAGYGNTIYF	TGTGCCAGCTCTCCCCAGGAAGCGGGATATGGAAACACCATATATTTT
TRBV7-2	many	NA	TRBJ1-2	CASNLMDTSNYGYTF	TGTGCCAGCAACTTAATGGACACTTCTAACTATGGCTACACCTTC
TRBV10-3	NA	NA	TRBJ1-2	CAIRDRTGGYTF	TGTGCCATACGAGATAGGACGGGTGGCTACACCTTC
TRBV6-6	few	NA	TRBJ2-7	CASSFWPGDEQYF	TGTGCCAGCAGTTTCTGGCCAGGGGACGAGCAGTACTTC
TRBV7-9	many	NA	TRBJ2-7	CASSLEPADYEQYF	TGTGCCAGCAGCTTGGAGCCAGCGGACTACGAGCAGTACTTC
TRBV5-1	NA	TRBD1	TRBJ1-1	CASSLEQGENTEAFF	TGCGCCAGCAGCTTGGAGCAGGGGGAGAACACTGAAGCTTTCTTT
TRBV7-9	many	TRBD1	TRBJ2-7	CASSSDRVSSYEQYF	TGTGCCAGCAGCTCCGACAGGGTAAGCTCCTACGAGCAGTACTTC
TRBV7-8	NA	NA	TRBJ2-5	CASSLLGPRQETQYF	TGTGCCAGCAGCTTATTGGGCCCGCGGCAAGAGACCCAGTACTTC
TRBV7-2	many	TRBD1	TRBJ2-7	CASSLDLRGFEQYF	TGTGCCAGCAGCTTAGATCTCAGGGGGTTCGAGCAGTACTTC
TRBV24-1	many	TRBD1	TRBJ2-6	CATSADRGSGANVLTF	TGTGCCACCAGTGCTGACAGGGGCTCTGGGGCCAACGTCCTGACTTTC
TRBV13	NA	NA	TRBJ1-2	CASSSPREGFYGYTF	TGTGCCAGCAGCTCCCCCCGGGAGGGGTTTTATGGCTACACCTTC
TRBV10-3	many	TRBD1	TRBJ1-1	CAIRGQGRTEAFF	TGTGCCATCAGGGGACAGGGGAGGACTGAAGCTTTCTTT
TRBV5-4	once	TRBD2	TRBJ2-5	CASSWGGLAGKETQYF	TGTGCCAGCAGCTGGGGGGGACTAGCGGGGAAGGAGACCCAGTACTTC
TRBV19	many	TRBD1	TRBJ1-1	CASSIQGALTEAFF	TGTGCCAGTAGCATACAGGGGGCACTTACTGAAGCTTTCTTT
TRBV20-1	NA	TRBD1	TRBJ2-2	CSARRGGVSTGELFF	TGCAGTGCTAGACGAGGGGGCGTTAGTACCGGGGAGCTGTTTTTT
TRBV5-8	NA	TRBD1	TRBJ1-3	CASSRQGNSGNTIYF	TGTGCCAGCAGCAGACAGGGAAACTCTGGAAACACCATATATTTT
TRBV7-8	NA	NA	TRBJ2-7	CASSQDRAASSYEQYF	TGTGCCAGCAGCCAAGATCGGGCAGCTTCTTCCTACGAGCAGTACTTC
TRBV29-1	NA	NA	TRBJ2-5	CNVDETQYF	TGCAACGTAGACGAGACCCAGTACTTC
TRBV24-1	NA	NA	TRBJ1-1	CASSEAQRNTEAFF	TGTGCCAGCAGTGAAGCTCAGAGGAACACTGAAGCTTTCTTT
TRBV20-1	few	NA	TRBJ1-5	CSAVGPSNQPQHF	TGCAGTGCTGTAGGACCTAGCAATCAGCCCCAGCATTTT